Below, 21 T cell receptor beta chains from the same sample are listed, as sequenced in a study of T-cell memory formation after mild COVID-19. TCRdb analysed the 5' RACE reads with MiXCR anew, one entry per CDR3 protein. This repertoire shows 400,000 to 550,000 distinct CDR3 sequences, 20% to 30% found once; its top ten account for 9.5% to 15%. Specimen: PBMCs or a T cell subset sorted from them (not recorded which). The receptors derive from an adult woman who had mild COVID-19 (a few samples of this study predate the infection). Cell type and time point are not known.

This clonotype was seen only a few times. V usage is TRBV5-1 and J usage is TRBJ2-3, with 8 bases identical to TRBD1. The junction had 8 bases not matched to a gene; V was cut back by 0 bases and J by 5 bases. This CDR3 is 16 amino acids long. Germline V CDR1 and CDR2: SGHRS, YFSETQ. Here the CDR3 reads CASSLASGGAVDTQYF. The DNA of the CDR3 is TGCGCCAGCAGCTTGGCCTCAGGGGGCGCCGTAGATACGCAGTATTTT. The full variable domain, with the rest looked up from reference TRBV5-1 and TRBJ2-3, is KAGVTQTPRYLIKTRGQQVTLSCSPISGHRSVSWYQQTPGQGLQFLFEYFSETQRNKGNFPGRFSGRQFSNSRSEMNVSTLELGDSALYLCASSLASGGAVDTQYFGPGTRLTVL.

The chain combines TRBV12-3 or TRBV12-4 with TRBJ2-2; 7 nucleotides align to TRBD1. The CDR3 totals 17 residues. Losses at the gene ends were 6 bases for V and 4 bases for J; bases not matched to a gene: 14. The chain's CDR3 is CASSKTGFRLSTGELFF. CDR3 bases: TGTGCCAGCAGCAAGACAGGGTTTCGGTTGAGCACCGGGGAGCTGTTTTTT.

In this sample, this clonotype turned up a few times. The chain recombines TRBV5-1 with TRBJ1-5; D gene unclear. The CDR3 consists of 11 residues. Per the germline V gene, CDR1 is SGHRS and CDR2 is YFSETQ. The ends were cut back, 7 bases at V and 6 bases at J, with 8 bases in the middle. CDR3 nucleotides: TGCGCCAGCTCTGTGACTCAGCCCCAGCATTTT. Translating it yields CASSVTQPQHF.

The rearrangement links TRBV5-1 to TRBJ2-3; 14 positions match TRBD2. With 2 bases clipped from V and 4 bases from J, the junction kept 12 bases outside the gene matches. Germline CDR1 SGHRS, CDR2 YFSETQ. This CDR3 region has 19 residues. As DNA, the CDR3 is TGCGCCAGCAGCTTCCGTCCGACTAGCGGGAGGGCCGGTTCAGATACGCAGTATTTT. This sequence encodes CASSFRPTSGRAGSDTQYF.

This rearrangement joins TRBV6-6 to TRBJ2-7; 10 nucleotides agree with TRBD2. Per germline, CDR1 MNHNY and CDR2 SVGAGI (reference sequence). With 0 bases clipped from V and 5 bases from J, the junction kept 4 bases outside the gene matches. This CDR3 has 15 amino acids. CDR3 protein: CASSYSSSGRHEQYF. CDR3 in DNA: TGTGCCAGCAGTTACTCCTCTAGCGGGAGACACGAGCAGTACTTC.

This clonotype has a handful of counts. This chain links TRBV12-3 or TRBV12-4 with TRBJ1-4; 8 bases are shared with TRBD1. The CDR3 covers 16 residues. The J segment lost 8 bases and the V segment lost 7 bases, leaving 15 bases of the junction unmatched. CDR3 in amino acids: CASILSQGQGEEKLFF. The CDR3 region has the DNA TGTGCCAGCATCCTTAGCCAAGGACAGGGTGAAGAAAAACTGTTTTTT.

This clonotype was seen many times. The V gene is TRBV5-1, the J gene TRBJ2-1; 7 nucleotides align to TRBD1. Germline CDR1 and CDR2: SGHRS and YFSETQ. The CDR3 has 15 residues. The junction had 4 bases not matched to a gene; V was cut back by 4 bases and J by 0 bases. The CDR3 nucleotides are TGCGCCAGCAGCCCGGGACAGAGCTCCTACAATGAGCAGTTCTTC. As protein: CASSPGQSSYNEQFF.

The rearrangement joins TRBV3-1 to TRBJ2-7; D perhaps matches TRBD1 (6 bases). The CDR3 is 15 amino acids. V was trimmed by 4 bases and J by 2 bases, leaving 15 bases between them. Germline V CDR1 and CDR2: LGHDT, YNNKEL (reference sequence). Here the CDR3 reads CASSRASTGTYEQYF. The CDR3 coding sequence is TGTGCCAGCAGCCGAGCCTCGACAGGAACCTACGAGCAGTACTTC.

This clonotype was picked up a small number of times. V and J are TRBV5-5 and TRBJ2-3; weak D call: TRBD2 (5 bases). Trimming stripped 1 base from V and 4 bases from J, with 13 bases between. Per germline, CDR1 SGHKS and CDR2 YYEKEE (reference sequence). The CDR3 has 15 residues. The CDR3 here is CASSLSGKRADTQYF. CDR3 DNA: TGTGCCAGCAGCTTGAGCGGTAAGAGAGCAGATACGCAGTATTTT.

The genes are TRBV2 and TRBJ2-2; TRBD2 agrees at 14 bases. V was pared by 3 bases and J by 0 bases, with 9 bases of the junction left unmatched. CDR1 is SNHLY, CDR2 FYNNEI, per germline. CDR3 length: 20 amino acids. CDR3 protein: CASSDLSGLAGATNTGELFF. The CDR3 DNA is TGTGCCAGCAGTGATTTGTCGGGACTAGCGGGGGCCACGAACACCGGGGAGCTGTTTTTT.

V is TRBV5-1 and J is TRBJ1-5; D gene ambiguous. This CDR3 region has 14 residues. Germline assignment: CDR1 SGHRS and CDR2 YFSETQ. The germline V and J ends were trimmed by 5 bases and 2 bases, with 11 bases remaining between them. The CDR3 is CASSYVGGNQPQHF. As DNA, the CDR3 is TGCGCCAGCAGTTACGTTGGTGGCAATCAGCCCCAGCATTTT. The entire variable domain, with the rest obtained from reference TRBV5-1 and TRBJ1-5, is as follows: KAGVTQTPRYLIKTRGQQVTLSCSPISGHRSVSWYQQTPGQGLQFLFEYFSETQRNKGNFPGRFSGRQFSNSRSEMNVSTLELGDSALYLCASSYVGGNQPQHFGDGTRLSIL.

This chain connects TRBV7-9 to TRBJ2-7, with 8 bases fitting TRBD2. CDR3 size: 15 residues. The V gene's germline CDR1 is SEHNR and CDR2 FQNEAQ (reference sequence). V gave up 5 bases and J gave up 0 bases; unmatched junction bases: 6. CDR3 nucleotide sequence: TGTGCCAGCAGCCAAAGCGGGGGAGCCTCCTACGAGCAGTACTTC. This translates into CASSQSGGASYEQYF.

This clonotype turned up a few times. The V and J genes are TRBV12-3 or TRBV12-4 and TRBJ2-1; 12 positions agree with TRBD2. The CDR3 extends over 16 amino acids. The V segment lost 6 bases and the J segment 5 bases; nucleotides outside the gene matches: 8. CDR3 in amino acids: CASRSLGLAGNNEQFF. As DNA, the CDR3 is TGTGCCAGCAGGTCACTTGGACTAGCGGGAAACAATGAGCAGTTCTTC.

The chain carries TRBV12-3 or TRBV12-4 and TRBJ1-4, with 8 nucleotides matching TRBD1. The CDR3 is 16 amino acids. V lost 6 bases and J lost 7; bases outside the gene matches: 13. This CDR3 reads CASSALDRVKSEKLFF. The CDR3, as DNA: TGTGCCAGCAGCGCCTTGGACAGGGTAAAAAGTGAAAAACTGTTTTTT.

The rearrangement uses TRBV5-1 and TRBJ1-1; D is ambiguous. V lost 4 bases and J lost 8, with 9 bases in between. The germline CDR1 and CDR2 sequences are SGHRS and YFSETQ. The CDR3 extends over 11 amino acids. DNA of the CDR3: TGCGCCAGCAGCCCCGGGGTGGAAGCTTTCTTT. The encoded protein is CASSPGVEAFF.

This clonotype has only one observation. CDR3 bases: TGTGCCAGCAGCCAGGACAGGGGAGGAAAAGAGACCCAGTACTTC. Protein: CASSQDRGGKETQYF. The chain combines TRBV12-3 or TRBV12-4 with TRBJ2-5; TRBD1 agrees at 9 bases. The V gene end was trimmed by 6 bases and the J gene end by 3 bases; junction bases not matched to a gene: 8. The CDR3 is 15 residues long.

CDR3 in amino acids: CASSQEGLNIQYF. CDR3 DNA: TGTGCCAGCAGCCAAGAAGGGTTAAACATTCAGTACTTC. The chain carries TRBV4-2 and TRBJ2-4; D call uncertain. Germline-derived CDR1 and CDR2 are LGHNA and YNFKEQ. With 0 bases removed from V and 6 bases from J, the gap between germline ends came to 6 bases. This CDR3 contains 13 residues.

This clonotype appeared once. V and J are TRBV12-5 and TRBJ2-7, with TRBD2 matching over 8 bases. Trimming cost V 0 bases and J 2 bases; bases outside gene matches: 12. The length of the CDR3 is 18 residues. Per germline, CDR1 LGHNT and CDR2 FRNRAP. The CDR3, as DNA: TGTGCTAGTGGTTTGGTACTTGGGGGGAGCGGGGGAGCCTACGAGCAGTACTTC. It yields the protein CASGLVLGGSGGAYEQYF.

The chain joins TRBV13 to TRBJ1-1; the D is unclear. Germline V lookup: CDR1 PRHDT, CDR2 FYEKMQ (reference sequence). This CDR3 region has 14 residues. Deletions cut 4 bases from V and 5 bases from J, with 14 bases between. CDR3 protein: CASSSRGTPTEAFF. The DNA for the CDR3 is TGTGCCAGCAGCTCGCGGGGTACCCCAACTGAAGCTTTCTTT.

The J gene is TRBJ1-1, the V gene TRBV20-1; D uncertain. CDR1 is DFQATT, CDR2 SNEGSKA, per germline (reference sequence). V was cut by 3 bases and J by 0 bases, with 11 bases left in between. The CDR3 is 14 amino acids. CDR3 residues: CSARSRVMNTEAFF. The CDR3 DNA sequence: TGCAGTGCTAGGAGTCGGGTCATGAACACTGAAGCTTTCTTT.

V usage is TRBV12-3 or TRBV12-4 and J usage is TRBJ2-5, with D hard to call. The CDR3 sequence is 14 residues long. Deletions cut 5 bases from V and 2 bases from J, with 12 bases between. The DNA of the CDR3 is TGTGCCAGCAGTGATATAATAGCACAAGAGACCCAGTACTTC. This gives the protein CASSDIIAQETQYF.